This T cell receptor beta chain was sequenced during a study of T-cell memory formation after mild COVID-19. Study findings and constraints: CD4+ contracting clones lay mainly in CM and EM, CD8+ ones in EMRA. Among clones contracting day 15 to 85, CD4/CD8 was balanced, whereas later expanders leaned CD4+.

The CDR3 is 13 residues long. Trimming removed 6 bases at V and 8 bases at J, with 13 bases between. This clonotype has at least ten counts. Its antigen remains unknown. 5'RACE primed from the constant segment yielded TCR alpha and TCR beta cDNA libraries bearing sample barcodes and UMIs. In TCRdb, the 5' RACE reads were re-called with MiXCR into one record per CDR3 protein. The data contain roughly 450,000 distinct CDR3 sequences, around a sixth of them singletons. The V and J genes are TRBV12-3 or TRBV12-4 and TRBJ1-4; tentatively, D is TRBD1 (5 bases). This TCR derives from an adult woman who had mild COVID-19 (a few samples of this study predate the infection). Cell type and time point are not known. Sequencing was done on a sample of PBMCs or a T cell subset sorted from them (not recorded which). CDR3 sequence: CASRDTVGEKLFF. In DNA form, the CDR3 reads TGTGCCAGCAGGGACACGGTAGGGGAAAAACTGTTTTTT.